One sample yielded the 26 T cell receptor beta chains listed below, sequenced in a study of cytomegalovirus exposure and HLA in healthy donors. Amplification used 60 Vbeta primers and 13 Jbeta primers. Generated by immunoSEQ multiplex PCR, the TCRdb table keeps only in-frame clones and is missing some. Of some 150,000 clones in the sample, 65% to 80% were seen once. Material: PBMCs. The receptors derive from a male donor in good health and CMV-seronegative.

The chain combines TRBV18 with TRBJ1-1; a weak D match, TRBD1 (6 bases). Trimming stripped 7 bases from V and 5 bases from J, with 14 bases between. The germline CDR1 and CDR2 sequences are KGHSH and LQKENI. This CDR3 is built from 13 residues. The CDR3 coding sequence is TGTGCCAGCTACCTACAGGGTAAAACTGAAGCTTTCTTT. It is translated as CASYLQGKTEAFF. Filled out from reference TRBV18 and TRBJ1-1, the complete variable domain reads NAGVMQNPRHLVRRRGQEARLRCSPMKGHSHVYWYRQLPEEGLKFMVYLQKENIIDESGMPKERFSAEFPKEGPSILRIQQVVRGDSAAYFCASYLQGKTEAFFGQGTRLTVV.

The CDR3 nucleotides read TGTGCCAGCAGCGTAACCACTAGCGGGGGGCCCTCCTACAATGAGCAGTTCTTC. Protein sequence: CASSVTTSGGPSYNEQFF. V gene TRBV9 combines with J gene TRBJ2-1; 12 bases match TRBD2. The ends lost 1 base at V and 0 bases at J; junction bases unmatched: 5. The CDR3 is 18 amino acids. Germline V CDR1 and CDR2: SGDLS, YYNGEE.

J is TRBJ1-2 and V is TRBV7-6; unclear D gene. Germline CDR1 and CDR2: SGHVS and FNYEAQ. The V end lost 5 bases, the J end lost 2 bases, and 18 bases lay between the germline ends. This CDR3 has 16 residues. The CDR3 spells CASSEIASTPNYGYTF. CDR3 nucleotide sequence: TGTGCCAGCAGCGAAATAGCTTCCACCCCAAACTATGGCTACACCTTC.

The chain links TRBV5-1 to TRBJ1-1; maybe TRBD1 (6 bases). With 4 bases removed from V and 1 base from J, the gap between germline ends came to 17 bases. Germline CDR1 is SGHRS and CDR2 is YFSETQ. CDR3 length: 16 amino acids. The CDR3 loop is CASSPREQGSNTEAFF. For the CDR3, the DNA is TGCGCCAGCAGCCCCCGGGAACAGGGATCGAACACTGAAGCTTTCTTT.

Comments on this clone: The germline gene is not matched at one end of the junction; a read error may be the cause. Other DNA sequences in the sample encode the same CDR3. The CDR3 DNA reads TGTGCCAGCAGCTTCGGGGAGTATGAGCATTTCTTC. This sequence encodes CASSFGEYEHFF. The chain combines TRBV7-2 with TRBJ2-1; D might be TRBD2 (5 bases). Germline V gene lookup returns CDR1 SGHTA and CDR2 FQGNSA. The CDR3 has 12 amino acids.

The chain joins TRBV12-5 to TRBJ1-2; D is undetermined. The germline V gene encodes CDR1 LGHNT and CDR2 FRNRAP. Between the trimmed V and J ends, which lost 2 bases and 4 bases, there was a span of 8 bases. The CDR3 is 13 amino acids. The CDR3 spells CASGLPNIYGYTF. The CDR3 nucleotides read TGTGCTAGTGGTTTGCCAAACATCTATGGCTACACCTTC.

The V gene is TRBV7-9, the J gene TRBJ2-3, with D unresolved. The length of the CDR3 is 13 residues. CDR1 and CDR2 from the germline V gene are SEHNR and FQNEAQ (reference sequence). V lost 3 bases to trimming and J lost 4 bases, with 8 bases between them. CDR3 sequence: CASSFADSDTQYF. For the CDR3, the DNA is TGTGCCAGCAGCTTCGCGGATTCAGATACGCAGTATTTT.

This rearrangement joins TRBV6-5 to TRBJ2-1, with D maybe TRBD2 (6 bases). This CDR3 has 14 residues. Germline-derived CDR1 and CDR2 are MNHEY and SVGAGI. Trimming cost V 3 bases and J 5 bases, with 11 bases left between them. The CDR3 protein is CASSYWLADNEQFF. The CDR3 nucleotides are TGTGCCAGCAGTTATTGGTTAGCGGACAATGAGCAGTTCTTC.

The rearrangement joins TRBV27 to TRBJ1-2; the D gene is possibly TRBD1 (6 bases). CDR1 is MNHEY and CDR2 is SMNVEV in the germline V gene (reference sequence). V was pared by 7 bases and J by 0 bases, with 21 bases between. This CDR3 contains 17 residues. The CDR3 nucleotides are TGTGCCAGCACCCGGCGGACAGACCATAAATCTAACTATGGCTACACCTTC. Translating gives CASTRRTDHKSNYGYTF.

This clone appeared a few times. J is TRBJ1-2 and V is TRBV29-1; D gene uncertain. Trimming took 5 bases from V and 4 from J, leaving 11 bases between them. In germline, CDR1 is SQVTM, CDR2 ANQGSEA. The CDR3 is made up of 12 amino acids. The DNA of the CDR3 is TGCAGCGTTTCTTTCGGTTTCTATGGCTACACCTTC. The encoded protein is CSVSFGFYGYTF.

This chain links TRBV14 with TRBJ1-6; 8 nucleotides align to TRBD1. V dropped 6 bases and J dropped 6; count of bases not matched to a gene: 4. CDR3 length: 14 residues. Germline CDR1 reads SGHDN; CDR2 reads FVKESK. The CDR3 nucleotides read TGTGCCAGCAGTCGCGACAGGGGTAATTCACCCCTCCACTTT. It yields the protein CASSRDRGNSPLHF.

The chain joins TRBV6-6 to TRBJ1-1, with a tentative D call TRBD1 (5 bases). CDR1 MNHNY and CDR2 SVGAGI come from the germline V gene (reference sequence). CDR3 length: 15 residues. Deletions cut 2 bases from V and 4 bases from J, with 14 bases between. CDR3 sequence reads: CASSYGIGAVTEAFF. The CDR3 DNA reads TGTGCCAGCAGTTACGGGATAGGGGCCGTCACTGAAGCTTTCTTT.

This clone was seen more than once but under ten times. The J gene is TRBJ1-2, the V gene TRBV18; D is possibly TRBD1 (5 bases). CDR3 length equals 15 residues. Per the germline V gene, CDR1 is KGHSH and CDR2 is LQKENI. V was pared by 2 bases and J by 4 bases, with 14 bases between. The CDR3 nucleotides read TGTGCCAGCTCACCAAAATTACAGGCTTTCTATGGCTACACCTTC. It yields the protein CASSPKLQAFYGYTF.

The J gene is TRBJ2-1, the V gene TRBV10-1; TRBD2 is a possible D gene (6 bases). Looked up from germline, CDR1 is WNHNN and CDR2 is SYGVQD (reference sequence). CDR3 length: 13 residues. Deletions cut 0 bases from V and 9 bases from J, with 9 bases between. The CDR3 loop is CASSESVGGEQFF. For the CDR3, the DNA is TGCGCCAGCAGTGAGTCTGTGGGGGGTGAGCAGTTCTTC.

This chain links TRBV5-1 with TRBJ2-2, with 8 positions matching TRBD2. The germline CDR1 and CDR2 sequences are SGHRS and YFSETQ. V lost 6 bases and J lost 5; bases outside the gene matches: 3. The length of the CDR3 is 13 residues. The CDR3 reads CASNRGGTGELFF. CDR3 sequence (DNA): TGCGCCAGCAACCGGGGGGGGACCGGGGAGCTGTTTTTT.

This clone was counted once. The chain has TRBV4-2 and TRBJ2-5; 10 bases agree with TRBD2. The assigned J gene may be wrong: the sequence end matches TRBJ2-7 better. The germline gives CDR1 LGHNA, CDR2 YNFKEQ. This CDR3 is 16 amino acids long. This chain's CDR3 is CASSQQNSGGLDEQYF. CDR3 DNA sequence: TGTGCCAGCAGCCAACAGAATAGCGGGGGGTTGGACGAGCAGTACTTC.

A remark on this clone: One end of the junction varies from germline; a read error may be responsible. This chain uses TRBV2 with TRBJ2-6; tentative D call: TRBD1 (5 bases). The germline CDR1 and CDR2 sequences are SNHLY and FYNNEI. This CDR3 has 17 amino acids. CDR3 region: CASSEGYRESGANGLTF. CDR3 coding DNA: TGTGCCAGCAGTGAAGGGTATAGGGAATCTGGGGCCAACGGCCTGACTTTC. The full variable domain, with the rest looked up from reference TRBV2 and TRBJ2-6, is EPEVTQTPSHQVTQMGQEVILRCVPISNHLYFYWYRQILGQKVEFLVSFYNNEISEKSEIFDDQFSVERPDGSNFTLKIRSTKLEDSAMYFCASSEGYRESGANGLTFGAGSRLTVL.

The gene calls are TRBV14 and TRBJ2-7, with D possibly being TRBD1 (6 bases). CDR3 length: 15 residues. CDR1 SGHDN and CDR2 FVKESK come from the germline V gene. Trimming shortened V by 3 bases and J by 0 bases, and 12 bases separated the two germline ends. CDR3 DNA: TGTGCCAGCAGCCAGAGTCAGGGGAGCTCCTACGAGCAGTACTTC. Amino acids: CASSQSQGSSYEQYF. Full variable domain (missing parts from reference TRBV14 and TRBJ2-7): EAGVTQFPSHSVIEKGQTVTLRCDPISGHDNLYWYRRVMGKEIKFLLHFVKESKQDESGMPNNRFLAERTGGTYSTLKVQPAELEDSGVYFCASSQSQGSSYEQYFGPGTRLTVT.

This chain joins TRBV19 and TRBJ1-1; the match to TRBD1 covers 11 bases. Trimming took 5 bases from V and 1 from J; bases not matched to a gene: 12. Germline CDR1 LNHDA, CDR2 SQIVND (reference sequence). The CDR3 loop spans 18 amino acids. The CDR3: CASSPFGQGAMWNTEAFF. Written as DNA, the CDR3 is TGTGCCAGTAGTCCCTTCGGACAGGGGGCTATGTGGAACACTGAAGCTTTCTTT.

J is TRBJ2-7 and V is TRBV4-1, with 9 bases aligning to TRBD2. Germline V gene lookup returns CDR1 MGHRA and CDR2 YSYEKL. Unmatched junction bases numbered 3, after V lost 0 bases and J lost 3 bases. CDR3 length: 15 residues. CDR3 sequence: CASSQEELAGYEQYF. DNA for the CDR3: TGCGCCAGCAGCCAAGAGGAACTAGCGGGCTACGAGCAGTACTTC.

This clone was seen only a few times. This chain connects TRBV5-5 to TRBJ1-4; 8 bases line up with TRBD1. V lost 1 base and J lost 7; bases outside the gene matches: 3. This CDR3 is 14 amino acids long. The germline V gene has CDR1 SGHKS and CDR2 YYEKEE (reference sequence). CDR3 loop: CASSLMTGVEKLFF. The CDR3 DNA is TGTGCCAGCAGCTTGATGACAGGGGTTGAAAAACTGTTTTTT.

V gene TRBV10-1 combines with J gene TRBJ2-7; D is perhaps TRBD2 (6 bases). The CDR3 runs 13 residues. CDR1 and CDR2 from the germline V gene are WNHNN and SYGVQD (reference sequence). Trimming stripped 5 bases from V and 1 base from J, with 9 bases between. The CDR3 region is CASSTGGSYEQYF. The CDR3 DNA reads TGCGCCAGCAGTACTGGAGGGTCCTACGAGCAGTACTTC.

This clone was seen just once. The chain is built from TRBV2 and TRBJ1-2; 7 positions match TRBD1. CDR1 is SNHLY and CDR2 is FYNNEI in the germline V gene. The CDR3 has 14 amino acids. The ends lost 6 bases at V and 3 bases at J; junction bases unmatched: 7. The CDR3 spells CASSPDTGDYGYTF. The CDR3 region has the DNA TGTGCCAGCAGCCCGGATACAGGGGACTATGGCTACACCTTC.

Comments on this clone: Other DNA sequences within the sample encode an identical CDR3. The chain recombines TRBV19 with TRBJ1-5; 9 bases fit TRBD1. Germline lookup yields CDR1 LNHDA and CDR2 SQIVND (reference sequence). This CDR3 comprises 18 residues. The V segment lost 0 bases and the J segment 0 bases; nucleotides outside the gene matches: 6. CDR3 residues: CASSIDGTGGVSNQPQHF. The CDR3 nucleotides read TGTGCCAGTAGTATAGATGGAACAGGGGGCGTTAGCAATCAGCCCCAGCATTTT.

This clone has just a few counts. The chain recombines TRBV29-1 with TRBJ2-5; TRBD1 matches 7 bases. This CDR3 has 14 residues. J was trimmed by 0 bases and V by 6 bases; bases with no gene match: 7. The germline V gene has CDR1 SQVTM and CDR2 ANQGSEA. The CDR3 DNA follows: TGCAGCGTGGACCTTGACAGGGACCAAGAGACCCAGTACTTC. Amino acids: CSVDLDRDQETQYF.

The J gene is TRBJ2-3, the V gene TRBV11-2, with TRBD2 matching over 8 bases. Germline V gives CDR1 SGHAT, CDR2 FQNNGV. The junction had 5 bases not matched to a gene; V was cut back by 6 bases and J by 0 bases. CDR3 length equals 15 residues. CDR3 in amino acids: CASRQAGVSTDTQYF. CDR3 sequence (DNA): TGTGCCAGCAGACAAGCGGGAGTTAGCACAGATACGCAGTATTTT.